Shown below are 23 T cell receptor beta chains from a single sample sequenced in a study of T-cell memory formation after mild COVID-19. One entry per CDR3 protein, called by TCRdb with MiXCR from the 5' RACE reads. The sample has more than 450,000 distinct CDR3 sequences, approximately 19% seen once. Sequencing was done on a sample of PBMCs or a T cell subset sorted from them (not recorded which). These receptors came from an adult woman who had mild COVID-19 (a few samples of this study predate the infection). Cell type and time point are not known.

This clonotype was detected only a few times. This chain joins TRBV18 and TRBJ2-7; tentatively, D is TRBD1 (5 bases). CDR3 size: 16 residues. CDR1 KGHSH and CDR2 LQKENI come from the germline V gene. The ends were cut back, 2 bases at V and 3 bases at J, with 17 bases in the middle. The CDR3 protein is CASSPKGELGGYEQYF. CDR3 sequence (DNA): TGTGCCAGCTCACCAAAAGGGGAATTAGGTGGCTACGAGCAGTACTTC.

The rearrangement links TRBV5-1 to TRBJ2-6, with TRBD1 matching over 7 bases. Per germline, CDR1 SGHRS and CDR2 YFSETQ. CDR3 size: 16 residues. Trimming removed 7 bases from V and 0 bases from J; junction bases left unmatched: 7. This CDR3 reads CASDRDGTSGANVLTF. The CDR3 nucleotides read TGCGCCAGCGACAGGGACGGGACCTCTGGGGCCAACGTCCTGACTTTC.

The rearrangement uses TRBV27 and TRBJ2-2; 11 nucleotides line up with TRBD2. CDR1 is MNHEY and CDR2 is SMNVEV in the germline V gene (reference sequence). The V segment lost 4 bases and the J segment 7 bases; nucleotides outside the gene matches: 17. The CDR3 runs to 19 residues. The CDR3 DNA follows: TGTGCCAGCAGTTCGATGACTAGCGGGATACAGACTAAACGCGGGGAGCTGTTTTTT. Amino acids: CASSSMTSGIQTKRGELFF.

This chain joins TRBV9 and TRBJ2-7; possibly TRBD2 for D (6 bases). Trimming shortened V by 4 bases and J by 9 bases, and 14 bases separated the two germline ends. Per the germline V gene, CDR1 is SGDLS and CDR2 is YYNGEE. CDR3 length: 12 amino acids. The CDR3 bases are TGTGCCAGCAGCACAGACCGGGGGAGGCAGTACTTC. Protein: CASSTDRGRQYF. Filled out from reference TRBV9 and TRBJ2-7, the complete variable domain reads DSGVTQTPKHLITATGQRVTLRCSPRSGDLSVYWYQQSLDQGLQFLIQYYNGEERAKGNILERFSAQQFPDLHSELNLSSLELGDSALYFCASSTDRGRQYFGPGTRLTVT.

The CDR3: CASSLAVGTLGTLHF. The CDR3 region has the DNA TGTGCCAGCAGCTTGGCGGTAGGGACCTTAGGAACCCTCCACTTT. This chain connects TRBV5-5 to TRBJ1-6; D may be TRBD1 (5 bases). V lost 0 bases and J 14 bases, leaving 18 bases between the germline ends. CDR3 length: 15 amino acids. CDR1 and CDR2 (germline): SGHKS, YYEKEE (reference sequence).

The table lists this clonotype with a few counts. The rearrangement links TRBV12-3 or TRBV12-4 to TRBJ2-1; 8 positions match TRBD2. There are 16 residues in the CDR3. After removal of 6 bases from V and 1 base from J, the junction contained 8 bases not matched to a gene. CDR3 in DNA: TGTGCCAGCAGCCCCATGGCGGGGGGATCCTACAATGAGCAGTTCTTC. It translates to CASSPMAGGSYNEQFF.

The rearrangement links TRBV6-2 or TRBV6-3 to TRBJ2-5; 7 bases line up with TRBD2. Germline V CDR1 and CDR2: MNHEY, SVGEGT. Trimming took 6 bases from V and 5 from J; bases not matched to a gene: 15. The CDR3 has 16 amino acids. The CDR3 protein is CASSPYRASGVETQYF. The CDR3 DNA reads as TGTGCCAGCAGCCCGTATAGGGCTAGCGGAGTGGAGACCCAGTACTTC.

The V gene is TRBV21-1, the J gene TRBJ2-3. TRBV21-1 is marked as a pseudogene. CDR3 length equals 15 residues. The CDR3: CASSKEPLKWDTQYF. The CDR3 region has the DNA TGTGCCAGCAGCAAAGAACCACTTAAGTGGGATACGCAGTATTTT.

The CDR3 region is CASSLSGPAADTQYF. CDR3 nucleotide sequence: TGTGCCAGCAGCTTATCGGGCCCAGCCGCAGATACGCAGTATTTT. The J gene is TRBJ2-3, the V gene TRBV11-3; D unclear. V dropped 2 bases and J dropped 4 bases, with 13 bases sitting between them. CDR1 is SGHNT, CDR2 YENEEA, per germline. The CDR3 consists of 15 residues.

This clonotype was counted only a few times. The chain carries TRBV7-2 and TRBJ2-5; no reliable D call. CDR3 length: 15 residues. Trimming took off 5 bases at V and 2 bases at J, with 15 bases between the two ends. Germline CDR1 SGHTA, CDR2 FQGNSA. The CDR3 here is CASSIKGSTQETQYF. The DNA for the CDR3 is TGTGCCAGCAGCATTAAGGGTAGCACACAAGAGACCCAGTACTTC.

This clonotype was counted at least ten times. The rearrangement joins TRBV9 to TRBJ2-5, with D hard to call. The V gene lost 0 bases and the J gene lost 2 bases, with 8 bases spanning the gap. Germline V gene data show CDR1 as SGDLS and CDR2 as YYNGEE. The CDR3 runs to 14 residues. The CDR3 coding sequence is TGTGCCAGCAGCGTAGGTGTCCAACAAGAGACCCAGTACTTC. This gives the protein CASSVGVQQETQYF.

V gene TRBV19 combines with J gene TRBJ2-7; D is undetermined. V lost 3 bases and J lost 2, with 11 bases in between. CDR1 is LNHDA and CDR2 is SQIVND in the germline V gene (reference sequence). The CDR3 sequence is 14 residues long. As DNA, the CDR3 is TGTGCCAGTAGTATTGCAGCGACCGCCTACGAGCAGTACTTC. Protein product: CASSIAATAYEQYF.

This clonotype was detected only a few times. V is TRBV25-1 and J is TRBJ1-1; D gene ambiguous. Trimming left V 2 bases short and J 0 bases short, with 13 bases between. Germline-derived CDR1 and CDR2 are MGHDK and SYGVNS. This CDR3 region has 16 residues. For the CDR3, the DNA is TGTGCCAGCAGTGAAAAGGGAACGGCGATGAACACTGAAGCTTTCTTT. It specifies CASSEKGTAMNTEAFF.

A few counts support this clonotype. The chain combines TRBV29-1 with TRBJ2-2, with no clear D. The germline gives CDR1 SQVTM, CDR2 ANQGSEA. CDR3 length: 15 amino acids. The germline V and J ends were trimmed by 1 base and 6 bases, with 15 bases remaining between them. This CDR3 reads CSVEAQHGWSGELFF. DNA for the CDR3: TGCAGCGTTGAAGCGCAACACGGGTGGTCCGGGGAGCTGTTTTTT.

Here the CDR3 reads CASSYGSSSGNTIYF. CDR3 coding DNA: TGTGCCAGCAGTTACGGCTCGAGCTCTGGAAACACCATATATTTT. The rearrangement links TRBV6-5 to TRBJ1-3; unclear D gene. Trimming left V 2 bases short and J 0 bases short, with 8 bases between. Per germline, CDR1 MNHEY and CDR2 SVGAGI. CDR3 length equals 15 residues.

V is TRBV10-3 and J is TRBJ1-1; D not certain. Germline CDR1 reads ENHRY; CDR2 reads SYGVKD. The CDR3 is 14 amino acids. The ends were cut back, 0 bases at V and 0 bases at J, with 5 bases in the middle. CDR3 nucleotide sequence: TGTGCCATCAGTGAGTCGGCTGTGAACACTGAAGCTTTCTTT. Protein sequence: CAISESAVNTEAFF.

This clonotype was seen only a few times. This rearrangement joins TRBV7-6 to TRBJ1-2; maybe TRBD1 (5 bases). Germline loops: CDR1 SGHVS, CDR2 FNYEAQ. The CDR3 covers 16 residues. Trimming took off 4 bases at V and 4 bases at J, with 19 bases between the two ends. The CDR3 DNA sequence: TGTGCCAGCAGCTCCCAACCCCCTGGACAAGGCTATGGCTACACCTTC. Amino acid sequence: CASSSQPPGQGYGYTF.

This clonotype occurred a few times. V is TRBV6-2 or TRBV6-3 and J is TRBJ2-5, with D unresolved. V dropped 4 bases and J dropped 2 bases, with 11 bases sitting between them. The V gene's germline CDR1 is MNHEY and CDR2 SVGEGT. The CDR3 runs 14 residues. The CDR3 loop is CASSSPAEQETQYF. The CDR3 DNA is TGTGCCAGCAGTTCACCAGCCGAGCAAGAGACCCAGTACTTC.

The chain recombines TRBV4-1 with TRBJ2-7; D remains unclear. The CDR3 is 15 amino acids. The germline V and J ends were trimmed by 1 base and 0 bases, with 10 bases remaining between them. The germline gives CDR1 MGHRA, CDR2 YSYEKL. The CDR3 loop reads CASSQVPQPSYEQYF. In nucleotides, the CDR3 is TGCGCCAGCAGCCAAGTTCCGCAGCCCTCCTACGAGCAGTACTTC.

This clonotype was recorded once. V and J are TRBV7-9 and TRBJ1-2, with TRBD1 identical over 8 bases. CDR1 and CDR2 from the germline V gene are SEHNR and FQNEAQ (reference sequence). The CDR3 is 15 residues long. V lost 2 bases to trimming and J lost 5 bases; unmatched junction nucleotides: 7. Written as DNA, the CDR3 is TGTGCCAGCAGCTTACGTTCGGGGACAGGATATGGCTACACCTTC. Protein: CASSLRSGTGYGYTF.

The rearrangement uses TRBV11-2 and TRBJ2-5; 7 nucleotides align to TRBD2. The length of the CDR3 is 16 residues. The V segment lost 0 bases and the J segment 5 bases; nucleotides outside the gene matches: 9. Germline V CDR1 and CDR2: SGHAT, FQNNGV. CDR3 region: CASSLESGGSVETQYF. CDR3 nucleotides: TGTGCCAGCAGCTTAGAGTCGGGGGGTTCGGTGGAGACCCAGTACTTC.

This chain joins TRBV7-3 and TRBJ2-6, with TRBD2 matching over 8 bases. J gave up 0 bases and V 5 bases, and 6 bases lay outside the gene matches. The CDR3 is 17 amino acids. Germline lookup yields CDR1 SGHTA and CDR2 FQGTGA. CDR3 DNA sequence: TGTGCCAGCAGCCAGCGGGAGCTGAGCTCTGGGGCCAACGTCCTGACTTTC. Translated: CASSQRELSSGANVLTF. Using reference TRBV7-3 and TRBJ2-6 for the parts outside the CDR3, the full variable domain is GAGVSQTPSNKVTEKGKYVELRCDPISGHTALYWYRQSLGQGPEFLIYFQGTGAADDSGLPNDRFFAVRPEGSVSTLKIQRTERGDSAVYLCASSQRELSSGANVLTFGAGSRLTVL.

This clonotype was seen more than once but under ten times. The chain links TRBV2 to TRBJ1-5; the D is unclear. This CDR3 comprises 14 residues. The ends were cut back, 6 bases at V and 6 bases at J, with 15 bases in the middle. Germline CDR1 is SNHLY and CDR2 is FYNNEI. In nucleotides, the CDR3 is TGTGCCAGCAGCGGGGAACGGTCCGCTCAGCCCCAGCATTTT. Amino acid sequence: CASSGERSAQPQHF.